These 27 T cell receptor beta chains came from one sample sequenced in a study of blood T cell repertoires in COVID-19. This table comes from immunoSEQ multiplex PCR, and its TCRdb copy is limited to in-frame clones, with some not included. The data contain a few hundred thousand clones, around 82% of them singletons. The source material was PBMCs or T cells enriched from blood (not recorded which). Receptors originate from a man between 45 and 60 years old who had recovered from COVID-19.

The genes are TRBV6-2 or TRBV6-3 and TRBJ1-2, with D perhaps matching TRBD1 (6 bases). The CDR3 sequence is 15 residues long. The ends were cut back, 3 bases at V and 5 bases at J, with 16 bases in the middle. The germline CDR1 and CDR2 sequences are MNHEY and SVGEGT. This CDR3 is CASSYLGAGVYGYTF. CDR3 sequence (DNA): TGTGCCAGCAGTTATCTTGGCGCAGGGGTTTATGGCTACACCTTC.

This clone was found a few times. The chain carries TRBV6-5 and TRBJ2-7, with D possibly TRBD1 on 6 matching bases. Germline assignment: CDR1 MNHEY and CDR2 SVGAGI. The CDR3 loop spans 15 amino acids. Trimming cost V 2 bases and J 6 bases, with 17 bases left between them. CDR3 sequence (DNA): TGTGCCAGCAGTTACAGTCCAGGGGCTATCCGCGAGCAGTACTTC. It specifies CASSYSPGAIREQYF.

This chain uses TRBV6-5 with TRBJ2-3, with D uncertain. The germline V gene has CDR1 MNHEY and CDR2 SVGAGI. The CDR3 is 14 residues long. The V gene lost 2 bases and the J gene lost 0 bases, with 6 bases spanning the gap. The CDR3 bases are TGTGCCAGCAGTTACCCGACTAGCACAGATACGCAGTATTTT. Translated, it gives CASSYPTSTDTQYF.

CDR3 coding DNA: TGTGCCAGCAGTCCCGCCAGAGGTGGCGAGCAGTACTTC. Its translation is CASSPARGGEQYF. The J gene is TRBJ2-7, the V gene TRBV3-1 (or the pseudogene TRBV3-2); no firm D call. Germline values: CDR1 LGHDT, CDR2 YNNKEL (reference sequence). The CDR3 extends over 13 amino acids. Trimming stripped 6 bases from V and 6 bases from J, with 15 bases between.

Here the CDR3 reads CASSYSGTGGRNSPLHF. CDR3 coding DNA: TGTGCCAGCAGTTACTCCGGGACAGGGGGACGAAATTCACCCCTCCACTTT. The chain has TRBV6-2 or TRBV6-3 and TRBJ1-6, with 11 positions matching TRBD1. Germline loops: CDR1 MNHEY, CDR2 SVGEGT. The CDR3 totals 17 residues. V was clipped by 0 bases and J by 7 bases; unmatched bases: 5.

Notes on this clone: The same CDR3 also results from other DNA sequences found in this sample. The V gene is TRBV18, the J gene TRBJ2-1, with TRBD1 as a possible D gene (6 bases). V lost 2 bases and J 8 bases, leaving 10 bases between the germline ends. The germline V gene has CDR1 KGHSH and CDR2 LQKENI. The CDR3 length is 13 residues. The CDR3 nucleotides read TGTGCCAGCTCACCAAGGGGGATTGATGAGCAGTTCTTC. Protein sequence: CASSPRGIDEQFF.

This clone occurred once. J is TRBJ1-1 and V is TRBV11-2; D remains unclear. CDR3 length: 15 residues. The V gene's germline CDR1 is SGHAT and CDR2 FQNNGV. V was cut by 5 bases and J by 2 bases, with 15 bases left in between. Here the CDR3 reads CASSPDWGENTEAFF. CDR3 DNA sequence: TGTGCCAGCAGCCCCGATTGGGGAGAAAACACTGAAGCTTTCTTT. The full variable domain, its missing parts supplied by reference TRBV11-2 and TRBJ1-1, is EAGVAQSPRYKIIEKRQSVAFWCNPISGHATLYWYQQILGQGPKLLIQFQNNGVVDDSQLPKDRFSAERLKGVDSTLKIQPAKLEDSAVYLCASSPDWGENTEAFFGQGTRLTVV.

The sample holds one count of this clone. The rearrangement joins TRBV2 to TRBJ1-2; TRBD1 matches at 7 bases. Per the germline V gene, CDR1 is SNHLY and CDR2 is FYNNEI. The J segment lost 7 bases and the V segment lost 10 bases, leaving 18 bases of the junction unmatched. The CDR3 contains 15 residues. CDR3 nucleotide sequence: TGTGCCACCGTTGGGACAGCTGTTCTTACGGGTGGCTACACCTTC. Its translation: CATVGTAVLTGGYTF.

The V call is TRBV30, the J call TRBJ1-5, with 7 nucleotides matching TRBD1. The CDR3 covers 17 residues. V dropped 0 bases and J dropped 4; count of bases not matched to a gene: 12. Germline-derived CDR1 and CDR2 are GTSNPN and SVGIG (reference sequence). The CDR3 nucleotides are TGTGCCTGGAGTGTACGGTCCCTGGGACAGAAAAATCAGCCCCAGCATTTT. Amino acids: CAWSVRSLGQKNQPQHF.

In this sample, this clone turned up many times. The V call is TRBV28, the J call TRBJ2-7, with 7 bases that match TRBD1. This CDR3 spans 15 amino acids. J was trimmed by 2 bases and V by 7 bases; bases with no gene match: 11. The V gene's germline CDR1 is MDHEN and CDR2 SYDVKM. CDR3 amino acids: CASTSPTGPTYEQYF. CDR3 in DNA: TGTGCCAGCACCTCCCCGACAGGGCCTACCTACGAGCAGTACTTC.

This clone was seen a handful of times. V and J are TRBV27 and TRBJ1-6; a possible D gene is TRBD1 (5 bases). CDR3 length: 17 residues. The V end lost 0 bases, the J end lost 6 bases, and 15 bases lay between the germline ends. Germline V gene data show CDR1 as MNHEY and CDR2 as SMNVEV (reference sequence). This CDR3 reads CASSLSGRLRTNSPLHF. The DNA for the CDR3 is TGTGCCAGCAGTTTATCGGGGCGTCTGAGGACTAATTCACCCCTCCACTTT.

This clone was counted between two and nine times. The V gene is TRBV5-4, the J gene TRBJ2-1; D is ambiguous. This CDR3 has 14 residues. In germline, CDR1 is SGHNT, CDR2 YYREEE (reference sequence). Trimming took 4 bases from V and 0 from J, leaving 8 bases between them. This chain's CDR3 is CASSHGSSYNEQFF. DNA for the CDR3: TGTGCCAGCAGCCACGGGTCCTCCTACAATGAGCAGTTCTTC.

The chain recombines TRBV11-3 with TRBJ2-2; TRBD2 matches 7 bases. The germline V gene encodes CDR1 SGHNT and CDR2 YENEEA. CDR3 length: 15 residues. J was trimmed by 7 bases and V by 3 bases; bases with no gene match: 8. CDR3 nucleotide sequence: TGTGCCAGCAGCTTCAGCAGGGCTAGCGGCGGGGAGCTGTTTTTT. Translated: CASSFSRASGGELFF.

The chain combines TRBV2 with TRBJ1-5, with a tentative D call TRBD1 (6 bases). The CDR3 extends over 15 amino acids. Between the trimmed V and J ends, which lost 7 bases and 0 bases, there was a span of 13 bases. CDR1 SNHLY and CDR2 FYNNEI come from the germline V gene. The CDR3, as DNA: TGTGCCAGCAACAGGGACGCTCATAGCAATCAGCCCCAGCATTTT. This encodes CASNRDAHSNQPQHF.

In its sample, this clone was seen a few times. Distinct nucleotide sequences in the sample also encode this CDR3. V is TRBV18 and J is TRBJ1-2; the D gene is possibly TRBD1 (5 bases). The CDR3 runs to 13 residues. V was trimmed by 3 bases and J by 1 base, leaving 6 bases between them. Per germline, CDR1 KGHSH and CDR2 LQKENI. CDR3 residues: CASSPQGNYGYTF. CDR3 bases: TGTGCCAGCTCACCCCAGGGTAACTATGGCTACACCTTC.

J is TRBJ1-6 and V is TRBV6-5, with D perhaps TRBD1 (6 bases). Trimming left V 6 bases short and J 10 bases short, with 19 bases between. This CDR3 region has 15 residues. Germline assignment: CDR1 MNHEY and CDR2 SVGAGI. CDR3 sequence: CASSRRGRDESPLHF. Written as DNA, the CDR3 is TGTGCCAGCAGCCGTAGGGGGAGGGACGAATCACCCCTCCACTTT.

J is TRBJ1-2 and V is TRBV12-3 or TRBV12-4, with D perhaps TRBD1 (5 bases). The CDR3 runs 12 residues. V gave up 3 bases and J gave up 8 bases, with 10 bases separating them. The CDR3 DNA reads as TGTGCCAGCAGTTTGGGGGGAACCGGCTACACCTTC. It is translated as CASSLGGTGYTF.

The chain uses TRBV2 and TRBJ2-1; 7 nucleotides line up with TRBD2. This CDR3 is built from 14 residues. J gave up 5 bases and V 7 bases, and 8 bases lay outside the gene matches. Germline V gives CDR1 SNHLY, CDR2 FYNNEI. The CDR3 reads CASMRLAVHNEQFF. For the CDR3, the DNA is TGTGCCAGCATGAGGCTAGCGGTCCACAATGAGCAGTTCTTC.

V is TRBV3-1 (or the pseudogene TRBV3-2) and J is TRBJ2-3, with D possibly being TRBD2 (5 bases). This CDR3 is built from 16 residues. Germline assignment: CDR1 LGHDT and CDR2 YNNKEL (reference sequence). Trimming pared 3 bases from V and 7 bases from J, leaving 20 bases between. The CDR3 spells CASSQEAADPAYTQYF. The CDR3 nucleotides are TGTGCCAGCAGCCAGGAGGCAGCGGACCCAGCCTATACGCAGTATTTT.

This chain joins TRBV6-1 and TRBJ1-6; D perhaps matches TRBD1 (5 bases). The germline V gene has CDR1 MNHNS and CDR2 SASEGT. The CDR3 length is 15 residues. V was pared by 1 base and J by 9 bases, with 13 bases between. CDR3: CASSEEGRVRSPLHF. The CDR3 region has the DNA TGTGCCAGCAGTGAAGAGGGCAGGGTCCGTTCACCCCTCCACTTT.

V and J are TRBV28 and TRBJ1-2, with 7 bases aligning to TRBD1. The CDR3 contains 19 residues. V shed 2 bases, J shed 0 bases, and the junction held 15 bases outside the gene matches. Germline V gene sequence: CDR1 MDHEN, CDR2 SYDVKM. This CDR3 reads CASSLPLEQGKKPNYGYTF. DNA of the CDR3: TGTGCCAGCAGTTTACCCCTTGAACAGGGGAAGAAGCCTAACTATGGCTACACCTTC.

This chain connects TRBV2 to TRBJ1-6; tentative D call: TRBD1 (6 bases). Deletions cut 6 bases from V and 8 bases from J, with 17 bases between. CDR1 and CDR2 (germline): SNHLY, FYNNEI. This CDR3 has 15 residues. The CDR3 nucleotides are TGTGCCAGCAGCACATCCGGGACAAATGATTCACCCCTCCACTTT. This encodes CASSTSGTNDSPLHF.

This chain connects TRBV21-1 to TRBJ1-1; TRBD1 reflects the table's D call only, with no check against the DNA. TRBV21-1 corresponds to a pseudogene. The CDR3 is 15 residues long. The CDR3 nucleotides are TGTGCCAGCAGCGCCCAGGACAGGGAGTACACTGAAGCTTTCTTT. The encoded protein is CASSAQDREYTEAFF.

CDR3 coding DNA: TGTGCCAGCAGCTTAGTTTCTAGCGGGAGAGGTCAAGAGACCCAGTACTTC. Amino acid sequence: CASSLVSSGRGQETQYF. The chain is built from TRBV7-2 and TRBJ2-5, with TRBD2 matching 10 bases. Germline values: CDR1 SGHTA, CDR2 FQGNSA. Trimming took 1 base from V and 2 from J; bases not matched to a gene: 7. The CDR3 is made up of 17 amino acids.

The chain joins TRBV24-1 to TRBJ2-1, with 9 bases that match TRBD2. V gave up 5 bases and J gave up 4 bases; unmatched junction bases: 5. Germline V gene sequence: CDR1 KGHDR, CDR2 SFDVKD. This CDR3 is built from 15 residues. CDR3 nucleotides: TGTGCCACCAGTGTTGGCGGGAGGGAATACAATGAGCAGTTCTTC. Translated, it gives CATSVGGREYNEQFF.

V gene TRBV11-2 combines with J gene TRBJ2-7; 13 bases match TRBD2. Germline CDR1 SGHAT, CDR2 FQNNGV. Trimming took 1 base from V and 6 from J; bases not matched to a gene: 3. The CDR3 is 15 amino acids. CDR3 bases: TGTGCCAGCAGCTTAGGGTGGACTAGCGGGAGCGAGCAGTACTTC. Amino acids: CASSLGWTSGSEQYF.

V usage is TRBV27 and J usage is TRBJ1-2, with 10 bases lining up with TRBD1. V lost 6 bases and J lost 5; bases outside the gene matches: 3. In germline, CDR1 is MNHEY, CDR2 SMNVEV (reference sequence). The length of the CDR3 is 13 residues. The CDR3 nucleotides are TGTGCCAGCAGAGGGACAGGGGAATATGGCTACACCTTC. It yields the protein CASRGTGEYGYTF.